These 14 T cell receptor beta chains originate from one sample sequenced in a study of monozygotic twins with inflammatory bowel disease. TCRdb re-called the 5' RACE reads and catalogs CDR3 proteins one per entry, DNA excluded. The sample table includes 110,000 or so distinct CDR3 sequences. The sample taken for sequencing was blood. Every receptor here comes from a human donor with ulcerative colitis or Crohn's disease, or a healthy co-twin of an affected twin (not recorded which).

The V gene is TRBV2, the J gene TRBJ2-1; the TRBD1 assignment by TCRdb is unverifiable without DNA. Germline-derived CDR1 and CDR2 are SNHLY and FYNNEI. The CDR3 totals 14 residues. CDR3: CASNRDSSYNEQFF. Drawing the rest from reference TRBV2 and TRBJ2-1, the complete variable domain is EPEVTQTPSHQVTQMGQEVILRCVPISNHLYFYWYRQILGQKVEFLVSFYNNEISEKSEIFDDQFSVERPDGSNFTLKIRSTKLEDSAMYFCASNRDSSYNEQFFGPGTRLTVL.

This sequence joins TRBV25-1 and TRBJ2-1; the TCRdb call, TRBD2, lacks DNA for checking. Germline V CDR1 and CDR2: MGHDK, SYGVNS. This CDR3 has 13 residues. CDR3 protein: CASSEYGRNEQFF.

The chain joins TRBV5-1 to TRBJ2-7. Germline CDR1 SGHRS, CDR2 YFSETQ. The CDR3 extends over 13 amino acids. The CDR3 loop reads CASSWDSIGEQYF. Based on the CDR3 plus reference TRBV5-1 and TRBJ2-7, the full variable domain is KAGVTQTPRYLIKTRGQQVTLSCSPISGHRSVSWYQQTPGQGLQFLFEYFSETQRNKGNFPGRFSGRQFSNSRSEMNVSTLELGDSALYLCASSWDSIGEQYFGPGTRLTVT.

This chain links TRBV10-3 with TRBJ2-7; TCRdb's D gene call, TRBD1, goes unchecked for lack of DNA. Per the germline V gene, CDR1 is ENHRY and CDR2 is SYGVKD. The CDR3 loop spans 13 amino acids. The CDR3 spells CAIKAGADYEQYF.

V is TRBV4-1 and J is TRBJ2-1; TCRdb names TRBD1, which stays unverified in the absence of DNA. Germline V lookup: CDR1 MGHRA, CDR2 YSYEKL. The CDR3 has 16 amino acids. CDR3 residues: CASSQPDRGRNNEQFF.

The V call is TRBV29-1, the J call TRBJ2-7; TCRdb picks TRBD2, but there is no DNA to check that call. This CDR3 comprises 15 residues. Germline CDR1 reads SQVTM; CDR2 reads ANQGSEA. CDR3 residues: CSVSLAEKDPYEQYF.

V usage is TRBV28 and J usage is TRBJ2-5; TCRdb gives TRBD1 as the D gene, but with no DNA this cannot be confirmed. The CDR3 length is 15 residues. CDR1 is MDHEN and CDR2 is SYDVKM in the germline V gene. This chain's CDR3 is CASKQGLGVRKTQYF.

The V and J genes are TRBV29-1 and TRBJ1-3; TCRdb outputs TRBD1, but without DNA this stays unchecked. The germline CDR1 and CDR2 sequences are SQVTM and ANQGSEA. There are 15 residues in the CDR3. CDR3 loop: CSVVSGRGHGNTIYF.

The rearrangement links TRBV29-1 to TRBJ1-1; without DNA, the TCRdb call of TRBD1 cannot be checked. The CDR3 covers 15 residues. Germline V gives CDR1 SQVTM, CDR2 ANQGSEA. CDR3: CSVAPGWAMNTEAFF.

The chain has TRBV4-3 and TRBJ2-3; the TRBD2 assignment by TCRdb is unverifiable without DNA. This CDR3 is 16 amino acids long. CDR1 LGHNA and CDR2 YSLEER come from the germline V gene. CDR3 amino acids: CASSRGLAGGPDTQYF.

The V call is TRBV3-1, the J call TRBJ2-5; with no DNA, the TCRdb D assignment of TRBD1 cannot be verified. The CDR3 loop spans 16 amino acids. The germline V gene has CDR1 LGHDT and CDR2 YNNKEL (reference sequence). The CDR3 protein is CASSQGVTPLQETQYF.

The CDR3 reads CASSYGDGPRNTIYF. V and J are TRBV6-5 and TRBJ1-3. CDR3 length equals 15 residues. Germline CDR1 MNHEY, CDR2 SVGAGI.

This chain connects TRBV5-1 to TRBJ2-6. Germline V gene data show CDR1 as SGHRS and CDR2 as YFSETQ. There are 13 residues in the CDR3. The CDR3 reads CASSVSGANVLTF.

The CDR3 sequence is CASSSPGSPTHEQYF. V gene TRBV7-9 combines with J gene TRBJ2-7; TCRdb outputs TRBD1, but without DNA this stays unchecked. Germline V CDR1 and CDR2: SEHNR, FQNEAQ (reference sequence). The CDR3 is 15 residues long.